This TCR beta chain is drawn from a study of blood T cell repertoires in COVID-19 (dated by TCRdb to the early 2020s). Broadly, across the study: Samples from collaborators originated in the United States, Italy and Spain and spanned both the acute and convalescent phases of COVID-19. The material from the prospective study consisted of cDNA or gDNA derived from T cells, B-cell-depleted T cells, or PBMCs. Subjects who had been exposed to COVID-19, were actively infected with it, or had recovered from it provided the deeply sampled blood TCRbeta repertoires that made up the dataset. The repertoires were released in a freely available public database meant as a resource for research on the immune response to SARS-CoV-2. Samples were obtained from the ongoing ImmuneRACE study (first 160 participants) and from approximately 1,200 subjects provided by 6 global collaborators. A de-identified subject ID, COVID-19 status, age in years and sex were almost always included in the sample metadata. Where available, HLA class I and class II types were obtained from metadata supplied by the sample provider rather than from assay-based typing. General findings and caveats noted by the study authors: How much clinical and demographic metadata was included differed by source and by participant, and the metadata was provided uncurated.

TCRbeta CDR3 regions were amplified from genomic DNA using the immunoSEQ Assay, a bias-controlled multiplex PCR. For the original study's pipeline: Nucleated cell counts per sample were estimated from amplification of reference gene primers within the assay. Sequence reads were collapsed and filtered to measure the absolute abundance of every unique TCRbeta CDR3 rearrangement. For each sample, productive Simpson clonality was calculated by taking the square root of Simpson's diversity index across productive rearrangements. TCRdb's version of the immuneACCESS table is confined to in-frame rearrangements and falls short of the full clone set. An unresolved V gene accounts for under half of the shortfall where checked; the remainder is of unknown origin. The V and J calls and clone size come from that table; D and trimming were worked out from the DNA. In all, the sample holds some 250,000 clones, and roughly 85% of those were seen once. Together, the top ten hold 1.9% of the sample.

Participants in the prospective study were aged roughly 18 to 100 years, lived in more than 20 United States geographic areas, and enrolled through a virtual design. In the prospective study, cohorts were assigned on the basis of participant-reported clinical history obtained from a screening survey and a study questionnaire. Recovered participants in ImmuneRACE Cohort 3 were defined as having two consecutive negative NP/OP PCR tests, clearance from a healthcare professional, or resolution of symptoms. In the prospective study, mobile phlebotomists collected whole blood, serum and a nasopharyngeal or oropharyngeal swab from each participant. Prospective study participants could optionally give additional blood draws and questionnaires over an approximately 2-month period. Blood samples from the prospective study were shipped frozen or at room temperature prior to DNA extraction. There are 17 amino acids in the CDR3, from cysteine to phenylalanine inclusive. The only DNA kept is the CDR3, 51 bases in frame from the first base. The junction shows trimming of 5 bases on V and 0 bases on J, plus 16 bases between the germline ends. Via the germline V gene, CDR1 is SGHVS and CDR2 FNYEAQ.

Worth noting for this clone: Its antigen remains unidentified. Per-nucleotide qualities are absent, and no much larger clonotype sits a single base away.

The V and J segments used are TRBV7-6 and TRBJ2-2; tentative D gene TRBD2, with 5 bases matching. The source is a woman aged 50 to 60 who had recovered from COVID-19. Sequenced input: PBMCs or T cells enriched from blood (not recorded which). Here is the DNA: TGTGCCAGCAGCGAGACCGACTACCAGACGAACACCGGGGAGCTGTTTTTT. It encodes CASSETDYQTNTGELFF.